Described below is a single T cell receptor beta chain sequence and its context. One junction end disagrees with the germline gene, perhaps due to a read error. These data belong to a study of CD8+CD57+ T cells in acquired aplastic anemia. Study information: Sorted CD4+ and CD8+ cell DNA averaged roughly 3 ug.

The germline gives CDR1 SEHNR, CDR2 FQNEAQ (reference sequence). The CDR3 length is 11 residues. Genomic DNA constituted the template upon which TCR beta VDJ and CDR3 profiling was performed. TCRdb re-called the reads with MiXCR, one entry per CDR3 protein. The table records some 210,000 distinct CDR3 sequences, 61% of them present only once. The V gene is TRBV7-9, the J gene TRBJ1-2; D not resolved. The sequence came from a human donor in good health. The sequenced sample was sorted CD4+, CD8+, or CD8+CD57+ T cells (not recorded which) from PBMCs. The CDR3 sequence: CASSPWSDYPF. For the CDR3, the DNA is TGTGCCAGCAGCCCGTGGTCGGACTACCCCTTC.